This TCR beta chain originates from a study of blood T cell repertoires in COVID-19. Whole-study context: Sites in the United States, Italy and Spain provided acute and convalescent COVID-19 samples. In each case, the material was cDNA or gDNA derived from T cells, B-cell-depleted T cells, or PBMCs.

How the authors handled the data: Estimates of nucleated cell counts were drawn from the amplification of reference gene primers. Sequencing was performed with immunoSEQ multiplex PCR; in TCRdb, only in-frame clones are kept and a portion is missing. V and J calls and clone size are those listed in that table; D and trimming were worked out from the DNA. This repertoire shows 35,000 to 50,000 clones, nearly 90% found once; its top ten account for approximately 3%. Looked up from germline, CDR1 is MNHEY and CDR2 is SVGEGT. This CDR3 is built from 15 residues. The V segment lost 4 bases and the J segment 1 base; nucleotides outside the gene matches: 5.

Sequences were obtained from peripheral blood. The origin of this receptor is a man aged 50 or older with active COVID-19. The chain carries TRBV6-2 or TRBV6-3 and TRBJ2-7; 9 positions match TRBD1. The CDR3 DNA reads TGTGCCAGCAGTTCGTCCGGGACAGGGTCCTACGAGCAGTACTTC. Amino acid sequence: CASSSSGTGSYEQYF.